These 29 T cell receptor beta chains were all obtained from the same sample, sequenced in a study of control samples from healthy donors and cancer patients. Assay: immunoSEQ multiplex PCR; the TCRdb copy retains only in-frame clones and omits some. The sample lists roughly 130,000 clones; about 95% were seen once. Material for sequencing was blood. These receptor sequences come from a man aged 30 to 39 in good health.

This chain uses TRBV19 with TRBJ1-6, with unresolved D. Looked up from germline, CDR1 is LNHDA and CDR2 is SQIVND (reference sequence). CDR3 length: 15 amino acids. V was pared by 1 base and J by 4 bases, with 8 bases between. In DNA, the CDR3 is TGTGCCAGTAGTATAGGCGCAGGATATAATTCACCCCTCCACTTT. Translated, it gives CASSIGAGYNSPLHF.

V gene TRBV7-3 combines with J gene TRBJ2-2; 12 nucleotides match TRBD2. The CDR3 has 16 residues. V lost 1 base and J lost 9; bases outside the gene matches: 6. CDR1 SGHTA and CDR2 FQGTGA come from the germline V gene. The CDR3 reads CASSLNPSGGARELFF. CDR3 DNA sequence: TGTGCCAGCAGCTTAAACCCTAGCGGGGGGGCCCGGGAGCTGTTTTTT. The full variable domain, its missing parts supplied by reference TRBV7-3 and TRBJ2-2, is GAGVSQTPSNKVTEKGKYVELRCDPISGHTALYWYRQSLGQGPEFLIYFQGTGAADDSGLPNDRFFAVRPEGSVSTLKIQRTERGDSAVYLCASSLNPSGGARELFFGEGSRLTVL.

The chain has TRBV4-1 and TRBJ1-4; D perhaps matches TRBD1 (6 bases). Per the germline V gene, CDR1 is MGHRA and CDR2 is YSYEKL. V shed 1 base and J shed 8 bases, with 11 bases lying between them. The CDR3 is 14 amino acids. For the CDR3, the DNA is TGCGCCAGCAGCCAAGGGGGGGCGGGGGAAAAACTGTTTTTT. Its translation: CASSQGGAGEKLFF.

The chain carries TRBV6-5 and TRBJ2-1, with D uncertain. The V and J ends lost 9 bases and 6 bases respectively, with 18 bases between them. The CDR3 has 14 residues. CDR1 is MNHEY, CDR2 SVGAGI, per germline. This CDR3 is CASRYRPSGNEQFF. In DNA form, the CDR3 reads TGTGCCAGTAGATACCGCCCCTCTGGCAATGAGCAGTTCTTC.

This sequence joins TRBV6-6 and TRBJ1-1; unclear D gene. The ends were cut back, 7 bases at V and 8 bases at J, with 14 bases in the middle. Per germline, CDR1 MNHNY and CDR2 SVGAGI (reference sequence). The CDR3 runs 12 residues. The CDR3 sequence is CASTIQGREAFF. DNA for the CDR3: TGTGCCAGCACCATACAAGGTCGGGAAGCTTTCTTT.

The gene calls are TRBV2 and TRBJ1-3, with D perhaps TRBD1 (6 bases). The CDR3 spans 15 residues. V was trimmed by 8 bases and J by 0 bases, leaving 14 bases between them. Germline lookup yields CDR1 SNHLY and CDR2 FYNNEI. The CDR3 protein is CASLRGGFSGNTIYF. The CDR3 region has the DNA TGTGCCAGCCTCCGAGGGGGATTCTCTGGAAACACCATATATTTT.

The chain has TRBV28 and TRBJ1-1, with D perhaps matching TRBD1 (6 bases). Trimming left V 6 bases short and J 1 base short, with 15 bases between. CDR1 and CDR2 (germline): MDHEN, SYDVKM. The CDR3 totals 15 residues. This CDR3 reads CASSLGGAGNTEAFF. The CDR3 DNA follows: TGTGCCAGCAGCTTGGGGGGGGCGGGGAACACTGAAGCTTTCTTT.

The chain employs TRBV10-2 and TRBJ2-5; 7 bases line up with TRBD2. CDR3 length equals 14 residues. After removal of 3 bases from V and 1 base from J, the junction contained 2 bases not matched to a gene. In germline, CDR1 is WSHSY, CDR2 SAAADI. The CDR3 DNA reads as TGCGCCAGCAGTGATGGGGGGGTCCAAGAGACCCAGTACTTC. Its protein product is CASSDGGVQETQYF.

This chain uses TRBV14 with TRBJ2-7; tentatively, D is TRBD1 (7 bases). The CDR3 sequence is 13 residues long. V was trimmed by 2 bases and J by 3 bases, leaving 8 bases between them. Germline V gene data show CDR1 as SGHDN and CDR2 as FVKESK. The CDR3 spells CASSQQGGYEQYF. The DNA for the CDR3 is TGTGCCAGCAGCCAACAGGGGGGCTACGAGCAGTACTTC.

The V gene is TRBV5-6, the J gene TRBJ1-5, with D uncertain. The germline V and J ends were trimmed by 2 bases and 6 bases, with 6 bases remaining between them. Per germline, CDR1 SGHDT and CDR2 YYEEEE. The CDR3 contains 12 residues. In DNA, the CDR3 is TGTGCCAGCAGCTTTACCGGTCAGCCCCAGCATTTT. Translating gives CASSFTGQPQHF.

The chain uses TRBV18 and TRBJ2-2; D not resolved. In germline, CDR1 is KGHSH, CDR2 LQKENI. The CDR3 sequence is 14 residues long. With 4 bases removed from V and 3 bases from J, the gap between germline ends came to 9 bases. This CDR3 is CASSQGYDTGELFF. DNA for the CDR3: TGTGCCAGCTCACAAGGGTACGACACCGGGGAGCTGTTTTTT.

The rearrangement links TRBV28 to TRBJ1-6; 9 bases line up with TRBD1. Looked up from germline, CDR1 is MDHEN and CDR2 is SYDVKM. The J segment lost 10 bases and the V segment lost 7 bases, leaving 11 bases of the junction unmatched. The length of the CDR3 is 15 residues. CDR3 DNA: TGTGCCAGCATTGCCCTATTGACAGGGGGGTCACCCCTCCACTTT. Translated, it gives CASIALLTGGSPLHF.

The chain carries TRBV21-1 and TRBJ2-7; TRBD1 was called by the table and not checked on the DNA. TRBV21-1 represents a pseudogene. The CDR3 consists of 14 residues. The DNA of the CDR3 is TGTGCCAGCAGCAGCTTCCGACAGGGCTACGAGCAGTACTTC. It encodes CASSSFRQGYEQYF.

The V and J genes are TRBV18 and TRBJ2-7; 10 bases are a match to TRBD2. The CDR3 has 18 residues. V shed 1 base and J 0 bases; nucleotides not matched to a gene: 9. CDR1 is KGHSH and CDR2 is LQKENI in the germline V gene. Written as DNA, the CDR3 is TGTGCCAGCTCACCACTCGAGCGGGGGGGCCCGAGCTCCTACGAGCAGTACTTC. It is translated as CASSPLERGGPSSYEQYF.

The CDR3 DNA follows: TGTGCCAGCAGTGACGGTACAGGGGGCGGTGGGGCCAACGTCCTGACTTTC. Protein product: CASSDGTGGGGANVLTF. The rearrangement links TRBV6-4 to TRBJ2-6, with 9 bases identical to TRBD1. CDR3 size: 17 residues. The V gene end was trimmed by 2 bases and the J gene end by 3 bases; junction bases not matched to a gene: 5. Germline assignment: CDR1 MRHNA and CDR2 SNTAGT.

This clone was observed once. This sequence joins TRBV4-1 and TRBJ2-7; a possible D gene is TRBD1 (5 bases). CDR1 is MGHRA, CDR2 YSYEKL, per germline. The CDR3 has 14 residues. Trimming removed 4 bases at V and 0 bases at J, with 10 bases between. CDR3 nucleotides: TGCGCCAGCAGCCCAGGGTCCAACTCCTACGAGCAGTACTTC. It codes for CASSPGSNSYEQYF.

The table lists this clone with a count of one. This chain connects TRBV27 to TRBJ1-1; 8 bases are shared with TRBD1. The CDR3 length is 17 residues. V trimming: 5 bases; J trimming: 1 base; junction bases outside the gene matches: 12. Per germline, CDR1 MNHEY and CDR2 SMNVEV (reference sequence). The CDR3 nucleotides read TGTGCCAGCAGTGCCTTATCCAGGGGGCTGGGGAACACTGAAGCTTTCTTT. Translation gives CASSALSRGLGNTEAFF.

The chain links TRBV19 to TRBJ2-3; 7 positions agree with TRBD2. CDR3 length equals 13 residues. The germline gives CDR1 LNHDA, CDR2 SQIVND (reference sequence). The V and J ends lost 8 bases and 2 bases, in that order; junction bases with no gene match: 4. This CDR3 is CASRDYNTDTQYF. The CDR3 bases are TGTGCCAGTCGGGACTACAACACAGATACGCAGTATTTT. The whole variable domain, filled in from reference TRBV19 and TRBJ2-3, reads DGGITQSPKYLFRKEGQNVTLSCEQNLNHDAMYWYRQDPGQGLRLIYYSQIVNDFQKGDIAEGYSVSREKKESFPLTVTSAQKNPTAFYLCASRDYNTDTQYFGPGTRLTVL.

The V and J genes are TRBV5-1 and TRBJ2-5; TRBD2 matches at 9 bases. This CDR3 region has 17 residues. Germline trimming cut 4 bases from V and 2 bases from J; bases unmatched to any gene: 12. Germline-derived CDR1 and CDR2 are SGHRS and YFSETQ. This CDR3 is CASSRRPSGDPQETQYF. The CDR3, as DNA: TGCGCCAGCAGCCGGCGCCCTAGCGGGGACCCGCAAGAGACCCAGTACTTC.

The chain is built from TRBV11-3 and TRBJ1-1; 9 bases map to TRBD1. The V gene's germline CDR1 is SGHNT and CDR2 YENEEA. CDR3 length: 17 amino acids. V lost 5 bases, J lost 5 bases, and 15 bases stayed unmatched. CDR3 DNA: TGTGCCAGCAGCCCCGGTCTCGGGACAGGGAGGAGGACTGAAGCTTTCTTT. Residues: CASSPGLGTGRRTEAFF.

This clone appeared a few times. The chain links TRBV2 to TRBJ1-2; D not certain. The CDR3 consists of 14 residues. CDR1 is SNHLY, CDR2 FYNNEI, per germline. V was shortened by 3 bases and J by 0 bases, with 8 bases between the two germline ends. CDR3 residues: CASSEAVSNYGYTF. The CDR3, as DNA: TGTGCCAGCAGTGAGGCAGTTTCTAACTATGGCTACACCTTC. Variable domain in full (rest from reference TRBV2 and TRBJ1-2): EPEVTQTPSHQVTQMGQEVILRCVPISNHLYFYWYRQILGQKVEFLVSFYNNEISEKSEIFDDQFSVERPDGSNFTLKIRSTKLEDSAMYFCASSEAVSNYGYTFGSGTRLTVV.

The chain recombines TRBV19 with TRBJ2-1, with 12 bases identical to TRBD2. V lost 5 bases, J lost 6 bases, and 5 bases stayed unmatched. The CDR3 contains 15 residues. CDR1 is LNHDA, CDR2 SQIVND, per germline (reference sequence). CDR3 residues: CASSLAGGPGNEQFF. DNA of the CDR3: TGTGCCAGTAGTCTAGCGGGGGGGCCCGGCAATGAGCAGTTCTTC.

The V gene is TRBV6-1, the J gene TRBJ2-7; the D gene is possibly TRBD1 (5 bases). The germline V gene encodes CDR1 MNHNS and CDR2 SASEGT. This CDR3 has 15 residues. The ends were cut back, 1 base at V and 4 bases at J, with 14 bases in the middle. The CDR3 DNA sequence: TGTGCCAGCAGTGAAGTCACGGGCGCAGGGTACGAGCAGTACTTC. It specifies CASSEVTGAGYEQYF.

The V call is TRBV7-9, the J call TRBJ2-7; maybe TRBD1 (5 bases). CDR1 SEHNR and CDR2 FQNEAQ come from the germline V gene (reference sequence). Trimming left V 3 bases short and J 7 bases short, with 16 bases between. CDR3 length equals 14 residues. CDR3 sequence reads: CASSLQGILGEQYF. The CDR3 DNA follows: TGTGCCAGCAGCTTGCAGGGAATCTTAGGGGAGCAGTACTTC.

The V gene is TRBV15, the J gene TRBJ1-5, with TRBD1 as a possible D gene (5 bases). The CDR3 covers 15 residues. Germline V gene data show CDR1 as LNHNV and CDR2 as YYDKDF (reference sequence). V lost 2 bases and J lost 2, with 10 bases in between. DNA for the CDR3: TGTGCCACCAGCAGATTTGGGGGGGGCAATCAGCCCCAGCATTTT. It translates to CATSRFGGGNQPQHF.

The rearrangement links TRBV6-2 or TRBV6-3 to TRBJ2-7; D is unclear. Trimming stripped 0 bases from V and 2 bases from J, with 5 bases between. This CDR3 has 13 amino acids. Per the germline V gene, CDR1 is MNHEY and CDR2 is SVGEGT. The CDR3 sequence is CASSYSHAYEQYF. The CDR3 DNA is TGTGCCAGCAGTTACTCTCATGCCTACGAGCAGTACTTC.

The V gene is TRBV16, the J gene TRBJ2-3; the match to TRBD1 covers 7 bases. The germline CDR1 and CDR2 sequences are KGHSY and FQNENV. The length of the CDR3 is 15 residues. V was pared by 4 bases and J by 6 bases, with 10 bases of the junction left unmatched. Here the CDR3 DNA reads TGTGCCAGCAGCCCCGACAGGGTCCATTTTGATACGCAGTATTTT. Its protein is CASSPDRVHFDTQYF.

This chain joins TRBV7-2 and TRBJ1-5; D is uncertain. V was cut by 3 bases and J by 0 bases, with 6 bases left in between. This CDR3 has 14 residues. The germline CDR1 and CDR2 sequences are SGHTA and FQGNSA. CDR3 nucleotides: TGTGCCAGCAGCTTCTCATATAGCAATCAGCCCCAGCATTTT. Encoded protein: CASSFSYSNQPQHF. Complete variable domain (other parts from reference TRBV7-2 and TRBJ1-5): GAGVSQSPSNKVTEKGKDVELRCDPISGHTALYWYRQSLGQGLEFLIYFQGNSAPDKSGLPSDRFSAERTGGSVSTLTIQRTQQEDSAVYLCASSFSYSNQPQHFGDGTRLSIL.

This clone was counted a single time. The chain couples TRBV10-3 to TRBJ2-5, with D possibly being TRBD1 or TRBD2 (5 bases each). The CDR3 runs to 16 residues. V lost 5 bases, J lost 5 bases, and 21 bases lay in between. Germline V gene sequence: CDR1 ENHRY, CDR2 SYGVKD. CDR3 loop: CAISKPSGTDGETQYF. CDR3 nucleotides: TGTGCCATCAGTAAACCCTCCGGGACCGACGGTGAGACCCAGTACTTC.